The clone carrying this T cell receptor (beta chain) has at least ten counts. Its antigen is still unknown. Two oligonucleotides, mixed equimolar, formed the beta constant-region primer covering TRBC1 and TRBC2. Four rounds of PCR amplified the ligated cDNA using nested alpha and beta constant-region primers plus SP2. TCRdb re-called the UMI-ligation and nested PCR reads with MiXCR, one entry per CDR3 protein. The table includes roughly 100,000 distinct CDR3 sequences, roughly 15% detected once. This entry belongs to a study of naive and memory T cell subsets. Findings of the study overall: Diversity fell and Gini index rose from naive through CM, EM, EMRA. Naive repertoires, especially CD8, held a few larger clonotypes, possibly memory cells re-expressing CD45RA. Findings for naive and memory subsets could not be checked against ground truth. In naive cells, over 90% of TCR sequences were seen only once.

Four subsets defined by CD45RA and CD27 were sorted after CD3, CD4, CD8 and live/dead staining. The source material was naive CD8+ T cells from blood. The clonotype comes from a human donor in good health.

This CDR3 reads CASKVSEASNQPQHF. CDR3 bases: TGCGCCAGCAAGGTTTCGGAGGCTAGCAATCAGCCCCAGCATTTT. This sequence joins TRBV5-1 and TRBJ1-5; D unclear. Trimming pared 6 bases from V and 0 bases from J, leaving 13 bases between. Looked up from germline, CDR1 is SGHRS and CDR2 is YFSETQ. The CDR3 is 15 residues long.